The clone carrying this TCR beta chain was seen ten or more times. Its antigen is undetermined. RNA transcripts yielded amplified TCR beta CDR3 regions. The HTBI primer set drove a first-round RT-PCR of the TCR CDR3. TCRdb processed the multiplex PCR reads anew with MiXCR; each CDR3 protein has one entry. The table includes hundreds of thousands of distinct CDR3 sequences, roughly 15% detected once. This entry is derived from a study of T cells in Graves' hyperthyroidism and ophthalmopathy. Across the whole study: Peripheral blood was taken when the disease was first diagnosed, before any treatment began.

General study points: In blood, most of the thyroid clonotypes expanded above 0.001 were also present.

The receptor comes from a woman between 18 and 29 years old with Graves' ophthalmopathy. Sequenced: blood.

In nucleotides, the CDR3 is TGTGCCAGCTCATCTACCCGTACCATAACAAAAACGGGCGGGGAGCTGTTTTTT. This gives the protein CASSSTRTITKTGGELFF. The rearrangement joins TRBV18 to TRBJ2-2; D gene unclear. Germline values: CDR1 KGHSH, CDR2 LQKENI. The CDR3 covers 18 residues. V shed 5 bases and J shed 7 bases, with 26 bases lying between them.